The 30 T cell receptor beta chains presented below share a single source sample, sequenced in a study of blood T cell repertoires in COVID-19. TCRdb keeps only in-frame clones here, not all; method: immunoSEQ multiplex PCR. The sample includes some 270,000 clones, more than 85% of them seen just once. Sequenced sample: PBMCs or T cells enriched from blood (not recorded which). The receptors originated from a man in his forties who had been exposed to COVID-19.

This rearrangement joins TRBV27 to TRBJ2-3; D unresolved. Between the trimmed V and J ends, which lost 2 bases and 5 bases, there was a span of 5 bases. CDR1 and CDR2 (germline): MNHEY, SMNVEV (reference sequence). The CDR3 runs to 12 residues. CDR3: CASSLIGDTQYF. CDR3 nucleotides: TGTGCCAGCAGTTTAATCGGAGATACGCAGTATTTT.

The DNA for the CDR3 is TGTGCCAGCAGCGTACCCCTCGCGGGACAGGGGGCAACAGATACGCAGTATTTT. Its translation: CASSVPLAGQGATDTQYF. The chain links TRBV28 to TRBJ2-3; TRBD1 aligns across 12 bases. Germline trimming cut 6 bases from V and 3 bases from J; bases unmatched to any gene: 13. CDR1 and CDR2 (germline): MDHEN, SYDVKM. The CDR3 length is 18 residues. Full variable domain (remainder filled in from reference TRBV28 and TRBJ2-3): DVKVTQSSRYLVKRTGEKVFLECVQDMDHENMFWYRQDPGLGLRLIYFSYDVKMKEKGDIPEGYSVSREKKERFSLILESASTNQTSMYLCASSVPLAGQGATDTQYFGPGTRLTVL.

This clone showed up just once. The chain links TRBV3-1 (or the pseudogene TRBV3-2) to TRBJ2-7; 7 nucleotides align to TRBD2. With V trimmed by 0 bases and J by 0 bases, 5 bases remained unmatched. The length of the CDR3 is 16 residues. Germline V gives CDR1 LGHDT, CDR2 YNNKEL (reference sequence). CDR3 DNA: TGTGCCAGCAGCCAAGAACCAGCGGGGAGCTCCTACGAGCAGTACTTC. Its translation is CASSQEPAGSSYEQYF.

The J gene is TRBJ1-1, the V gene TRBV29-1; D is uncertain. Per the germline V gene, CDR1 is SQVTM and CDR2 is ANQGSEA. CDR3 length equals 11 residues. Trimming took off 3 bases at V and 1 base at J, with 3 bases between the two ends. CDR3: CSVERNTEAFF. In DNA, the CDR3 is TGCAGCGTTGAGAGGAACACTGAAGCTTTCTTT.

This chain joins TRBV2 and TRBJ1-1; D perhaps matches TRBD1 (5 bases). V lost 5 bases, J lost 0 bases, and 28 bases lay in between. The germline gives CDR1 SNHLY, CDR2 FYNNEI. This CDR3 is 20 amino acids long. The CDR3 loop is CASSRVQITGDTDMNTEAFF. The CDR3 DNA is TGTGCCAGCAGTCGCGTACAGATAACAGGAGACACAGATATGAACACTGAAGCTTTCTTT.

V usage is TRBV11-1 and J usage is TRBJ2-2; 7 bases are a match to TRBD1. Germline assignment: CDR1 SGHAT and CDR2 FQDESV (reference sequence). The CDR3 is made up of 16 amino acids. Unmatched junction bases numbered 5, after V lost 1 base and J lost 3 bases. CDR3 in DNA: TGTGCCAGCAGCTTAGTGGAACAGGGGTACACCGGGGAGCTGTTTTTT. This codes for CASSLVEQGYTGELFF.

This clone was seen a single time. DNA for the CDR3: TGCGCCAGCAGCCGAGACAGGGGTAATGACGAGCAGTACTTC. Translated, it gives CASSRDRGNDEQYF. This chain joins TRBV5-1 and TRBJ2-7; TRBD1 aligns across 8 bases. J lost 5 bases, V lost 4 bases, and 8 bases had no gene match. Looked up from germline, CDR1 is SGHRS and CDR2 is YFSETQ. The CDR3 length is 14 residues.

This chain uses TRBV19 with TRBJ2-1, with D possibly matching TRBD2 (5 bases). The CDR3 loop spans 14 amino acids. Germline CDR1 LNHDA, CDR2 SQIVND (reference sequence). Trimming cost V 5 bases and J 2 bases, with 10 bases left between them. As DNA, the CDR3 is TGTGCCAGTAGTGAGAGGGATCCCTACAATGAGCAGTTCTTC. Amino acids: CASSERDPYNEQFF.

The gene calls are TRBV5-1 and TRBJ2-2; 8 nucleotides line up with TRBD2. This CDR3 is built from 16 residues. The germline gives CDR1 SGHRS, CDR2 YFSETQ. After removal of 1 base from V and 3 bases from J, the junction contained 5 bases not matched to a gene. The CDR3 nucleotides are TGCGCCAGCAGCTTGACTCGCGGGGGGTACACCGGGGAGCTGTTTTTT. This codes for CASSLTRGGYTGELFF. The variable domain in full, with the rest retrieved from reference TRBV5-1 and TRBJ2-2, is KAGVTQTPRYLIKTRGQQVTLSCSPISGHRSVSWYQQTPGQGLQFLFEYFSETQRNKGNFPGRFSGRQFSNSRSEMNVSTLELGDSALYLCASSLTRGGYTGELFFGEGSRLTVL.

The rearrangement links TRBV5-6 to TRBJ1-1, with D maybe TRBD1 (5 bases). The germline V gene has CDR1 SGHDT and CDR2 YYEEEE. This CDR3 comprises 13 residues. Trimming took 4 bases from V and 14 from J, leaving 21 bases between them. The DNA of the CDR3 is TGTGCCAGCAGCCCGGGGGTGGTGGCCGCTGTCTTCTTT. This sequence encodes CASSPGVVAAVFF. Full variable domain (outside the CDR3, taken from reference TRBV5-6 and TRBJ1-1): DAGVTQSPTHLIKTRGQQVTLRCSPKSGHDTVSWYQQALGQGPQFIFQYYEEEERQRGNFPDRFSGHQFPNYSSELNVNALLLGDSALYLCASSPGVVAAVFFGQGTRLTVV.

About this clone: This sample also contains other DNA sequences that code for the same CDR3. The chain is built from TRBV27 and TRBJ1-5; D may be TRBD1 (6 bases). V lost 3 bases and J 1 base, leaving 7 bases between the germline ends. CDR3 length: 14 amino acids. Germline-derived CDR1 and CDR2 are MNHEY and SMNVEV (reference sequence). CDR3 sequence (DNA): TGTGCCAGCAGTTTGGGGGCGAGCAATCAGCCCCAGCATTTT. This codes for CASSLGASNQPQHF.

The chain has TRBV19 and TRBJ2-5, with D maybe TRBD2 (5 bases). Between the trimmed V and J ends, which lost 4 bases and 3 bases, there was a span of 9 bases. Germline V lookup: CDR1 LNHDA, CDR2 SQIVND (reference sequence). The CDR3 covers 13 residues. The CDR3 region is CASSRGWEETQYF. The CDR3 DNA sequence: TGTGCCAGTAGTAGAGGGTGGGAAGAGACCCAGTACTTC.

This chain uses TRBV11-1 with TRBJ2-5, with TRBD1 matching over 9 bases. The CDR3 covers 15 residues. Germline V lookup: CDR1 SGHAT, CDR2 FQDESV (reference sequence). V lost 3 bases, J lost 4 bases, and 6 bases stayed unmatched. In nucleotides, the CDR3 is TGTGCCAGCAGCTTCCGGGACAGGGAGGGAGAGACCCAGTACTTC. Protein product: CASSFRDREGETQYF.

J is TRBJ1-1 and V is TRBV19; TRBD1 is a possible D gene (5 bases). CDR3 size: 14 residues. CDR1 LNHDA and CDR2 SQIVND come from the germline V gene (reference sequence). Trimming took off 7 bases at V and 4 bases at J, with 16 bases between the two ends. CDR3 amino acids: CASTLGGASTEAFF. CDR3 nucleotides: TGTGCCAGTACTTTGGGGGGTGCGAGCACTGAAGCTTTCTTT.

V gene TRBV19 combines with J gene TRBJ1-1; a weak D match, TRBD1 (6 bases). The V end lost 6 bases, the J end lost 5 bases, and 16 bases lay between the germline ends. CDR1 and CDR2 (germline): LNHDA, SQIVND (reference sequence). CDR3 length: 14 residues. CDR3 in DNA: TGTGCCAGTAGCCTACTACAGGGCCAAACTGAAGCTTTCTTT. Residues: CASSLLQGQTEAFF. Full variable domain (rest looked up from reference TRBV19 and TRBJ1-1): DGGITQSPKYLFRKEGQNVTLSCEQNLNHDAMYWYRQDPGQGLRLIYYSQIVNDFQKGDIAEGYSVSREKKESFPLTVTSAQKNPTAFYLCASSLLQGQTEAFFGQGTRLTVV.

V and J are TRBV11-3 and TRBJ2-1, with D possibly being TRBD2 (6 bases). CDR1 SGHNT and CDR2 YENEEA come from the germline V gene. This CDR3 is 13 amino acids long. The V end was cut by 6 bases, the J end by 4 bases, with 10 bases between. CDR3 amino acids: CASSSEGYNEQFF. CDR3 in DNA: TGTGCCAGCAGTTCGGAGGGGTACAATGAGCAGTTCTTC.

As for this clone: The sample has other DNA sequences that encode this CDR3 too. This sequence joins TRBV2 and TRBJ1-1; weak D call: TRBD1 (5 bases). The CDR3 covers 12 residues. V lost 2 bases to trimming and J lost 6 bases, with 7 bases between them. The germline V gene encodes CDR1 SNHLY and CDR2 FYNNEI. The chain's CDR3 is CASSEWGAEAFF. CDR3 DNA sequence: TGTGCCAGCAGTGAATGGGGCGCTGAAGCTTTCTTT.

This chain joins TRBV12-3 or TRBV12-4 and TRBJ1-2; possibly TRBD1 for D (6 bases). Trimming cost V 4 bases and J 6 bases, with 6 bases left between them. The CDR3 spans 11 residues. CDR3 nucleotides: TGTGCCAGCAGTTCAGGGGATGGCTACACCTTC. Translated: CASSSGDGYTF.

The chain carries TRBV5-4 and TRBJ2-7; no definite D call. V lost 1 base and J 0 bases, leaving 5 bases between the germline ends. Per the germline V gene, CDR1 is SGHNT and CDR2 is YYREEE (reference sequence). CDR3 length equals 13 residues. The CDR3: CASSLFGSYEQYF. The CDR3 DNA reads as TGTGCCAGCAGCTTGTTCGGCTCCTACGAGCAGTACTTC.

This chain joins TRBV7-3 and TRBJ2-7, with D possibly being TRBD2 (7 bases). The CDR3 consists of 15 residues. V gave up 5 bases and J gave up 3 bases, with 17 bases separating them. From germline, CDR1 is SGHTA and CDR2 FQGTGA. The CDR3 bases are TGTGCCAGCAGCCCCGCGGGGGACACCTTCTACGAGCAGTACTTC. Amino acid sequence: CASSPAGDTFYEQYF.

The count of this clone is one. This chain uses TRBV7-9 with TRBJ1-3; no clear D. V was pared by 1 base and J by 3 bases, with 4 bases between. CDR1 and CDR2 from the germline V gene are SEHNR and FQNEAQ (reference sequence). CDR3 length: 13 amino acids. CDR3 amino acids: CASSLVIGNTIYF. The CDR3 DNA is TGTGCCAGCAGCTTAGTAATTGGAAACACCATATATTTT.

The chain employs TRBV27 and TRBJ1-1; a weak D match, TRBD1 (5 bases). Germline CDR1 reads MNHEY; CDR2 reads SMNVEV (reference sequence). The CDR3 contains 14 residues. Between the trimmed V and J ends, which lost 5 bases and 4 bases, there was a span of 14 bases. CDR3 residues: CASSARHGGTEAFF. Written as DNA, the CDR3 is TGTGCCAGCAGTGCCCGACACGGGGGCACTGAAGCTTTCTTT.

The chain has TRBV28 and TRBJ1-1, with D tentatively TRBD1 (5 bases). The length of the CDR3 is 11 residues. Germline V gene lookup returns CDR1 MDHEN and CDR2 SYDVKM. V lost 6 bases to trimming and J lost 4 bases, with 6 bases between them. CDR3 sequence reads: CASRGLTEAFF. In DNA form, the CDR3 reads TGTGCCAGCAGGGGACTCACTGAAGCTTTCTTT.

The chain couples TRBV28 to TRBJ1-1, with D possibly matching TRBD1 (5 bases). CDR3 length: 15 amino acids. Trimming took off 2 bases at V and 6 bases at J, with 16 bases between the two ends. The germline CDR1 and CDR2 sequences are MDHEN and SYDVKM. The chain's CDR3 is CASSLGAAPNSEAFF. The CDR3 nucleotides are TGTGCCAGCAGTTTAGGGGCGGCTCCGAATTCTGAAGCTTTCTTT.

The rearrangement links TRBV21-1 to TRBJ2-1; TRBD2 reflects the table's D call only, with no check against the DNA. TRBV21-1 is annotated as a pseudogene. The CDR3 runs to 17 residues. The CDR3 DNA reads TGTGCCAGCAGCCCAGGGACTAGCGGGAGTGTCTACAATGAGCAGTTCTTC. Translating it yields CASSPGTSGSVYNEQFF.

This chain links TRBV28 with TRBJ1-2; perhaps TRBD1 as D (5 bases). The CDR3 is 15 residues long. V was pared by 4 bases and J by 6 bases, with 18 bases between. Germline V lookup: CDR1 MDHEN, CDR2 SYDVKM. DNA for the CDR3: TGTGCCAGCAGTTCAATTAAGTCAGGGAAGCATGGCTACACCTTC. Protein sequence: CASSSIKSGKHGYTF.

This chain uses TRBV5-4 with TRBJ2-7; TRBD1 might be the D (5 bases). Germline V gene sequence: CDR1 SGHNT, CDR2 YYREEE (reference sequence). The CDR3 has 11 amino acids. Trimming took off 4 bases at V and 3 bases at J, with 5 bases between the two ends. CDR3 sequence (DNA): TGTGCCAGCAGCCAGGGCTACGAGCAGTACTTC. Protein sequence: CASSQGYEQYF.

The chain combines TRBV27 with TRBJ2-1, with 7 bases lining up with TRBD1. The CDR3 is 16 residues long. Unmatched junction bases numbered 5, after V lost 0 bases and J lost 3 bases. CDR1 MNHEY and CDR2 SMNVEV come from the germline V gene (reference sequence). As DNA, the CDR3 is TGTGCCAGCAGTTTATCCTCAACAGGGGTCTACAATGAGCAGTTCTTC. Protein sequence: CASSLSSTGVYNEQFF.

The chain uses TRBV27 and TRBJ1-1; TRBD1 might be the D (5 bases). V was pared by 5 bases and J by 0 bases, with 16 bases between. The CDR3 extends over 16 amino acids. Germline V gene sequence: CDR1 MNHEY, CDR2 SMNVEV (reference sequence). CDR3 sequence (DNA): TGTGCCAGCAGTGCCAGGGATTGGACCTTGAACACTGAAGCTTTCTTT. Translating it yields CASSARDWTLNTEAFF.

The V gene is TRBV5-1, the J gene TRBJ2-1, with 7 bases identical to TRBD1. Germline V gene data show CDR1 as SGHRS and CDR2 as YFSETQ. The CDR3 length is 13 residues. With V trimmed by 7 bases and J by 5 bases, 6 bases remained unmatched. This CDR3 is CASSQGVHNEQFF. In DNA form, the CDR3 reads TGCGCCAGCTCCCAGGGGGTACACAATGAGCAGTTCTTC.